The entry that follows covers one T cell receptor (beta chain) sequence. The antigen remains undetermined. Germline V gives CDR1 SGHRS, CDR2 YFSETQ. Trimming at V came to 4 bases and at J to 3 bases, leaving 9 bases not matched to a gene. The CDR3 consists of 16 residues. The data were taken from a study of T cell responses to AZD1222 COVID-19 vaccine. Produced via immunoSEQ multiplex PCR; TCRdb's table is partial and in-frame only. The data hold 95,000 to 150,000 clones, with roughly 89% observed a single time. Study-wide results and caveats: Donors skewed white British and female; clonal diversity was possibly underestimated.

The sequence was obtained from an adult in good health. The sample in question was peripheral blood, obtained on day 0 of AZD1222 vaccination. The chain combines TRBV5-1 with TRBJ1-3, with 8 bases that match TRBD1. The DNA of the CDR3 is TGCGCCAGCAGCACCGCCCCAGGGGGCAATGGAAACACCATATATTTT. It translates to CASSTAPGGNGNTIYF.